This TCR beta chain was documented in a study of cytomegalovirus exposure and HLA in healthy donors. Whole-study context: Among the roughly 380 donors who were genotyped, 81% fell in the genetic ancestry cluster that is associated with self-reported Caucasian donors.

The PCR ran on 60 Vbeta and 13 Jbeta primers. Authors' data handling: Approximately 83 million unique TCR beta chains, roughly 11 million shared, were counted in a later analysis. Data came from immunoSEQ multiplex PCR; TCRdb stores just in-frame clones and leaves some out. V, J and clone size derive from that table, while D and trimming were established from the DNA sequence. The sample consists of some 150,000 clones, under 80% of them appearing once. At sampling all donors were nominally healthy, likely with unrecorded immune exposures. The V gene lost 6 bases and the J gene lost 0 bases, with 18 bases spanning the gap. The CDR3 consists of 17 residues. The germline V gene encodes CDR1 SEHNR and CDR2 FQNEAQ (reference sequence).

V gene TRBV7-9 combines with J gene TRBJ2-4; TRBD1 is a possible D gene (5 bases). The sample consisted of PBMCs. This TCR was sampled from a male donor in good health and CMV-seronegative. CDR3 sequence (DNA): TGTGCCAGCAGTGACAGTACCCTAACACTAGCCAAAAACATTCAGTACTTC. It translates to CASSDSTLTLAKNIQYF.